The next 24 T cell receptor beta chains were all read from a single sample in a study of cytomegalovirus exposure and HLA in healthy donors. Primers for the PCR totalled 60 Vbeta and 13 Jbeta. The assay was immunoSEQ multiplex PCR, and TCRdb's table has in-frame clones only and misses some. The data contain 110,000 or so clones, around 66% of them singletons. The sequencing input was PBMCs. The receptors here all came from a man between 18 and 29 years old in good health and CMV-seropositive.

The genes are TRBV5-4 and TRBJ2-1, with 7 positions matching TRBD2. The CDR3 runs 15 residues. The V segment lost 3 bases and the J segment 0 bases; nucleotides outside the gene matches: 3. CDR1 and CDR2 (germline): SGHNT, YYREEE (reference sequence). CDR3 nucleotide sequence: TGTGCCAGCAGCTACGGGGGGACCTCCTACAATGAGCAGTTCTTC. Its protein is CASSYGGTSYNEQFF. Variable domain in full (rest from reference TRBV5-4 and TRBJ2-1): ETGVTQSPTHLIKTRGQQVTLRCSSQSGHNTVSWYQQALGQGPQFIFQYYREEENGRGNFPPRFSGLQFPNYSSELNVNALELDDSALYLCASSYGGTSYNEQFFGPGTRLTVL.

This chain connects TRBV29-1 to TRBJ2-5, with D possibly TRBD1 on 6 matching bases. V was trimmed by 3 bases and J by 5 bases, leaving 10 bases between them. This CDR3 is built from 12 residues. Germline-derived CDR1 and CDR2 are SQVTM and ANQGSEA. CDR3 nucleotides: TGCAGCGTTGATGGGGGCGCGGAGACCCAGTACTTC. Its protein is CSVDGGAETQYF.

The V gene is TRBV15, the J gene TRBJ2-7, with D maybe TRBD2 (5 bases). Germline V gene sequence: CDR1 LNHNV, CDR2 YYDKDF (reference sequence). The CDR3 spans 13 residues. V shed 8 bases and J shed 2 bases, with 13 bases lying between them. The CDR3 here is CATGRALTYEQYF. DNA of the CDR3: TGTGCCACCGGGCGGGCCCTGACCTACGAGCAGTACTTC. Looking up the rest from reference TRBV15 and TRBJ2-7 gives the full variable domain: DAMVIQNPRYQVTQFGKPVTLSCSQTLNHNVMYWYQQKSSQAPKLLFHYYDKDFNNEADTPDNFQSRRPNTSFCFLDIRSPGLGDTAMYLCATGRALTYEQYFGPGTRLTVT.

The chain has TRBV5-1 and TRBJ1-1; TRBD1 matches at 8 bases. Per germline, CDR1 SGHRS and CDR2 YFSETQ. CDR3 length equals 13 residues. J was trimmed by 6 bases and V by 4 bases; bases with no gene match: 5. The CDR3 sequence is CASSTGQGPEAFF. CDR3 bases: TGCGCCAGCAGCACTGGACAGGGCCCTGAAGCTTTCTTT.

This chain joins TRBV6-1 and TRBJ2-5, with unresolved D. The CDR3 is 11 residues long. The germline CDR1 and CDR2 sequences are MNHNS and SASEGT. Trimming stripped 8 bases from V and 5 bases from J, with 9 bases between. The CDR3 reads CASAFGETQYF. The CDR3 DNA follows: TGTGCCAGCGCGTTCGGGGAGACCCAGTACTTC.

This chain uses TRBV28 with TRBJ1-1; 7 bases agree with TRBD1. Germline V gives CDR1 MDHEN, CDR2 SYDVKM. The CDR3 runs to 15 residues. Trimming took 4 bases from V and 5 from J; bases not matched to a gene: 10. The CDR3 nucleotides read TGTGCCAGCAGTTCCACGGCAAGGGGGCGGACTGAAGCTTTCTTT. The encoded protein is CASSSTARGRTEAFF.

The V gene is TRBV28, the J gene TRBJ2-7, with 9 bases identical to TRBD1. This CDR3 comprises 15 residues. The trim removed 4 bases at V and 5 bases at J, leaving 9 bases unmatched. Germline V gene data show CDR1 as MDHEN and CDR2 as SYDVKM. The CDR3 loop reads CASSSPGTGRNEQYF. Here the CDR3 DNA reads TGTGCCAGCAGTTCCCCCGGGACAGGGAGAAACGAGCAGTACTTC.

The chain recombines TRBV6-6 with TRBJ1-1; D unresolved. Germline V lookup: CDR1 MNHNY, CDR2 SVGAGI (reference sequence). The V end was cut by 5 bases, the J end by 5 bases, with 6 bases between. The CDR3 is 11 residues long. Written as DNA, the CDR3 is TGTGCCAGCAGTCCGAGGACTGAAGCTTTCTTT. Protein product: CASSPRTEAFF.

Worth noting for this clone: At one of its ends the junction is not consistent with the germline gene, which may arise from a read error. This rearrangement joins TRBV7-2 to TRBJ2-3, with 10 bases lining up with TRBD2. The CDR3 covers 12 residues. Germline V gene lookup returns CDR1 SGHTA and CDR2 FQGNSA. CDR3 DNA: TGTGCCAGCAGCGCCTCTAGCGGGGGTCACTGTTTT. It is translated as CASSASSGGHCF.

The chain joins TRBV10-3 to TRBJ2-5; a possible D gene is TRBD2 (6 bases). Germline lookup yields CDR1 ENHRY and CDR2 SYGVKD. With 4 bases removed from V and 3 bases from J, the gap between germline ends came to 12 bases. CDR3 size: 14 residues. The CDR3 spells CAISVADPKETQYF. CDR3 coding DNA: TGTGCCATCAGTGTAGCGGATCCCAAAGAGACCCAGTACTTC.

The chain joins TRBV9 to TRBJ1-1, with a possible D match to TRBD1 (6 bases). The germline V and J ends were trimmed by 6 bases and 3 bases, with 24 bases remaining between them. CDR3 length equals 17 residues. CDR1 and CDR2 from the germline V gene are SGDLS and YYNGEE. DNA of the CDR3: TGTGCCAGCACCTCGGCCGGGGGGGGGCTCAAGGACACTGAAGCTTTCTTT. Protein sequence: CASTSAGGGLKDTEAFF.

CDR3 residues: CASSSSSQGNTGELFF. The CDR3, as DNA: TGCGCCAGCAGCTCAAGCTCCCAGGGGAACACCGGGGAGCTGTTTTTT. V gene TRBV5-1 combines with J gene TRBJ2-2, with D perhaps TRBD1 (5 bases). Trimming took 3 bases from V and 1 from J, leaving 13 bases between them. This CDR3 spans 16 amino acids. Germline V gene lookup returns CDR1 SGHRS and CDR2 YFSETQ.

The chain couples TRBV4-1 to TRBJ1-2; D ambiguous. The CDR3 has 15 amino acids. V was pared by 6 bases and J by 5 bases, with 19 bases between. CDR1 is MGHRA, CDR2 YSYEKL, per germline. DNA for the CDR3: TGCGCCAGCAGAGCTCGTGAGGTCCTCGGGTATGGCTACACCTTC. Its translation: CASRAREVLGYGYTF.

V usage is TRBV6-5 and J usage is TRBJ1-6; D perhaps matches TRBD1 (6 bases). Looked up from germline, CDR1 is MNHEY and CDR2 is SVGAGI. The CDR3 is 15 residues long. With 3 bases removed from V and 9 bases from J, the gap between germline ends came to 15 bases. The CDR3 DNA reads as TGTGCCAGCAGTTATTTGGTGGGAGGGGGTTCACCCCTCCACTTT. Translating gives CASSYLVGGGSPLHF.

The genes are TRBV6-6 and TRBJ2-7; 11 bases line up with TRBD1. The CDR3 is 14 amino acids. The germline CDR1 and CDR2 sequences are MNHNY and SVGAGI (reference sequence). After removal of 6 bases from V and 2 bases from J, the junction contained 3 bases not matched to a gene. This CDR3 reads CASSRGQGAYEQYF. CDR3 coding DNA: TGTGCCAGCAGCCGGGGACAGGGGGCCTACGAGCAGTACTTC.

This sequence joins TRBV5-1 and TRBJ2-1, with D unresolved. Germline V CDR1 and CDR2: SGHRS, YFSETQ. V lost 2 bases to trimming and J lost 9 bases, with 12 bases between them. The CDR3 is made up of 13 amino acids. The CDR3: CASSFLIASEQFF. For the CDR3, the DNA is TGCGCCAGCAGCTTCCTGATAGCCAGTGAGCAGTTCTTC.

The chain uses TRBV7-2 and TRBJ2-1; the D gene is possibly TRBD1 (5 bases). The germline CDR1 and CDR2 sequences are SGHTA and FQGNSA. Trimming took off 5 bases at V and 9 bases at J, with 20 bases between the two ends. This CDR3 has 15 amino acids. The CDR3 nucleotides are TGTGCCAGCAGCCAAGGGGTAGAATTTTATTTTGAGCAGTTCTTC. Its protein is CASSQGVEFYFEQFF.

This clone was recorded only once. The chain uses TRBV4-2 and TRBJ2-7; 10 positions match TRBD2. Germline V gene sequence: CDR1 LGHNA, CDR2 YNFKEQ. This CDR3 comprises 19 residues. The junction had 12 bases not matched to a gene; V was cut back by 0 bases and J by 1 base. DNA of the CDR3: TGTGCCAGCAGCCAAGATAGAGGATTCAGCGGGGGGGCTTCCTACGAGCAGTACTTC. Protein: CASSQDRGFSGGASYEQYF.

This clone was recorded a few times. The chain joins TRBV6-1 to TRBJ1-5; a weak D match, TRBD1 (6 bases). The V gene's germline CDR1 is MNHNS and CDR2 SASEGT. The CDR3 length is 13 residues. Trimming took off 10 bases at V and 3 bases at J, with 13 bases between the two ends. The CDR3 protein is CATNREINQPQHF. The CDR3 DNA follows: TGTGCCACCAACAGGGAGATCAATCAGCCCCAGCATTTT.

This sequence joins TRBV18 and TRBJ1-6; D not certain. Trimming stripped 6 bases from V and 5 bases from J, with 17 bases between. CDR3 length: 16 amino acids. Germline CDR1 reads KGHSH; CDR2 reads LQKENI. As DNA, the CDR3 is TGTGCCAGCTCCACCGTTCTGGGAGATGATAATTCACCCCTCCACTTT. It is translated as CASSTVLGDDNSPLHF.

The chain couples TRBV4-1 to TRBJ1-1, with unresolved D. CDR1 is MGHRA and CDR2 is YSYEKL in the germline V gene. The CDR3 has 16 amino acids. Trimming cost V 1 base and J 5 bases, with 17 bases left between them. CDR3 sequence (DNA): TGCGCCAGCAGCCAAGGGGCCACTGCGACGGGAACTGAAGCTTTCTTT. It translates to CASSQGATATGTEAFF.

The rearrangement uses TRBV6-5 and TRBJ1-1; D is perhaps TRBD1 (6 bases). Germline V CDR1 and CDR2: MNHEY, SVGAGI. Trimming left V 6 bases short and J 5 bases short, with 16 bases between. This CDR3 contains 14 residues. CDR3 DNA sequence: TGTGCCAGCAGCCTGGGGGCCGGGAGGACTGAAGCTTTCTTT. Its protein product is CASSLGAGRTEAFF.

This chain uses TRBV6-6 with TRBJ2-3; D might be TRBD1 (5 bases). Germline CDR1 is MNHNY and CDR2 is SVGAGI (reference sequence). Trimming cost V 0 bases and J 4 bases, with 11 bases left between them. The CDR3 length is 15 residues. CDR3 region: CASSYSRKQADTQYF. The CDR3 coding sequence is TGTGCCAGCAGTTACTCACGAAAACAGGCAGATACGCAGTATTTT.

The table lists this clone with a count of one. CDR3 residues: CASSYEVFSGNTIYF. Written as DNA, the CDR3 is TGTGCCAGCAGTTATGAGGTGTTCTCTGGAAACACCATATATTTT. The rearrangement links TRBV6-6 to TRBJ1-3; the D is unclear. This CDR3 has 15 residues. V lost 3 bases, J lost 0 bases, and 9 bases lay in between. The germline V gene has CDR1 MNHNY and CDR2 SVGAGI (reference sequence).